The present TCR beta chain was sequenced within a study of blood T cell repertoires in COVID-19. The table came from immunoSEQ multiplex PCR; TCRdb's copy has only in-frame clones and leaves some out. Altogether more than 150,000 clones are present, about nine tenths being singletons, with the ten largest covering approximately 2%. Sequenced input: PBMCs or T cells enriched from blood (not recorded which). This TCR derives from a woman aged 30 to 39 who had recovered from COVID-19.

The CDR3 region is CASSFTALNTEAFF. Written as DNA, the CDR3 is TGTGCCAGCAGTTTTACAGCCCTGAACACTGAAGCTTTCTTT. This rearrangement joins TRBV28 to TRBJ1-1; D is undetermined. The length of the CDR3 is 14 residues. V was clipped by 3 bases and J by 0 bases, with 8 bases between them. CDR1 MDHEN and CDR2 SYDVKM come from the germline V gene.